This T cell receptor beta chain appears in the sequencing data of a study of human T cells and chemical hapten exposure. Study as a whole: Variation in per-sample TCR yields came mainly from small pooled library volume differences.

Germline V lookup: CDR1 SGHTA, CDR2 FQGNSA. The CDR3 is 17 residues long. V was pared by 3 bases and J by 4 bases, with 12 bases of the junction left unmatched. What the library attached to individual cDNA molecules were unique molecular identifiers. Each CDR3 protein is one row after TCRdb ran MiXCR on the RACE reads. The sample carries just over 90,000 distinct CDR3 sequences, roughly 8% recorded once. Indicated time point: healthy volunteer bleed at 2 weeks. Unfractionated whole blood was the source from which total RNA was extracted. The V call is TRBV7-2, the J call TRBJ2-3; 8 bases are shared with TRBD2. Sequenced input: whole blood. The sequence was collected from a female donor in good health. Some clones in this sample may be carry-over from other donors' samples. Written as DNA, the CDR3 is TGTGCCAGCAGCTTCCAGCTCAGCGGGAGTGGGGCAGATACGCAGTATTTT. Protein product: CASSFQLSGSGADTQYF.